The rows below give T cell receptor beta chains drawn from one sample of a study of blood T cell repertoires in COVID-19. Profiling relied on immunoSEQ multiplex PCR, and the TCRdb table lists in-frame clones only, not all of them. The sample has about 54,000 clones, 75% to 90% seen once; the top ten hold less than 4.5%. Sequencing input: peripheral blood. Every receptor here comes from a human donor in a cohort sampled during active COVID-19. The CDR3 runs from the conserved cysteine through the conserved F or W. A D gene is named only where the DNA matches it firmly. Part of the rows lack a size; the others show once, few, many or a class for expanded clones.

j_call v_call clone_size d_call cdr3_aa cdr3_nt
TRBJ2-2 TRBV6-6 . TRBD2 CASSHHAASGSSGELFF TGTGCCAGCAGTCATCACGCGGCTAGCGGGAGTTCTGGGGAGCTGTTTTTT
TRBJ2-3 TRBV3-1/TRBV3-2 . . CASSQDVGGISVDTQYF TGTGCCAGCAGCCAAGATGTGGGCGGGATCAGTGTAGATACGCAGTATTTT
TRBJ2-7 TRBV6-5 once . CASSLGNIGEQYF TGTGCCAGCAGTCTAGGCAATATAGGCGAGCAGTACTTC
TRBJ2-5 TRBV7-9 . . CASSRRGHLQETQYF TGTGCCAGCAGCCGCCGGGGACATCTTCAAGAGACCCAGTACTTC
TRBJ1-1 TRBV19 few . CASSLMATEAFF TGTGCCAGTAGTCTGATGGCCACTGAAGCTTTCTTT
TRBJ2-2 TRBV15 once TRBD2 CATSRDRRTSNTGELFF TGTGCCACCAGCAGAGATCGGCGGACTAGCAATACCGGGGAGCTGTTTTTT
TRBJ1-2 TRBV11-2 . TRBD1 CASRSGGRDYGYTF TGTGCCAGCAGATCAGGGGGCCGTGACTATGGCTACACCTTC
TRBJ2-1 TRBV19 . . CASSIQGSYNEQFF TGTGCCAGTAGTATACAGGGGTCGTACAATGAGCAGTTCTTC
TRBJ1-1 TRBV19 . TRBD1 CASNSGGNTEAFF TGTGCCAGTAACTCAGGGGGGAACACTGAAGCTTTCTTT
TRBJ1-2 TRBV19 . . CASRGGGGYTF TGTGCCAGTAGGGGCGGGGGCGGCTACACCTTC
TRBJ1-2 TRBV7-2 . TRBD1 CASSLATGGAGGYTF TGTGCCAGCAGCTTAGCGACAGGGGGCGCAGGGGGCTACACCTTC
TRBJ1-1 TRBV9 . TRBD1 CASSAGQGALFAFF TGTGCCAGCAGCGCCGGACAGGGGGCTTTATTTGCTTTCTTT
TRBJ1-5 TRBV18 . TRBD1 CASSLQGAIGNQPQHF TGTGCCAGCTCACTTCAGGGGGCGATTGGCAATCAGCCCCAGCATTTT
TRBJ2-3 TRBV27 . TRBD1 CASSLYAPQGADTQYF TGTGCCAGCAGTCTATATGCCCCCCAGGGGGCAGATACGCAGTATTTT
TRBJ1-6 TRBV6-1 . TRBD1 CASSERGTGSSYNSPLHF TGTGCCAGCAGTGAAAGGGGGACAGGTAGCTCCTATAATTCACCCCTCCACTTT
TRBJ2-5 TRBV11-3 . . CASSLSGGAETQYF TGTGCCAGCAGCCTCTCTGGGGGGGCGGAGACCCAGTACTTC
TRBJ1-1 TRBV11-2 once TRBD1 CASSSLRTGANTEAFF TGTGCCAGCAGCTCGCTGAGGACAGGGGCTAACACTGAAGCTTTCTTT
TRBJ1-5 TRBV2 . . CASNSYSNQPQHF TGTGCCAGCAACAGCTATAGCAATCAGCCCCAGCATTTT
TRBJ2-3 TRBV9 once . CASSVVSADTQYF TGTGCCAGCAGCGTAGTGAGCGCAGATACGCAGTATTTT
TRBJ1-6 TRBV7-2 . TRBD1 CASSLAPRTGPNSPLHF TGTGCCAGCAGCTTAGCACCCCGGACAGGACCCAATTCACCCCTCCACTTT